This T cell receptor (beta chain) was sequenced in a study of a mutant IDH1 vaccine in newly diagnosed glioma. As for this clone: Its antigen is still unknown.

This sample's time point: week 35, safety follow-up. All doses held 300 ug of mutant IDH1 20-mer peptide, with topical imiquimod. Patients had eight vaccinations, in weeks 1, 3, 5, 7, 11, 15, 19 and 23. Donors had new IDH1-mutant astrocytomas of WHO grade 3 or 4 (ATRX-lost). CDR1 and CDR2 from the germline V gene are SNHLY and FYNNEI. The CDR3 runs to 13 residues. The V end was cut by 7 bases, the J end by 3 bases, with 10 bases between. Here immunoSEQ multiplex PCR was the method, and the copy in TCRdb shows in-frame clones only, minus some. There are 45,000 to 60,000 clones in the sample; more than 75% occur only once, and 5.7% lies in the top ten.

The material sequenced was PBMCs, taken from a glioma patient whose treatment included an IDH1 peptide vaccine. The receptor was isolated from a woman in her forties with glioma. The genes are TRBV2 and TRBJ2-1; no firm D call. The CDR3 sequence: CASTGSGYNEQFF. The CDR3 region has the DNA TGTGCCAGCACCGGGTCGGGCTACAATGAGCAGTTCTTC.